This TCR beta chain was captured by sequencing in a study of cytomegalovirus exposure and HLA in healthy donors (TCRdb year 2017). Background for the entire study: An earlier analysis of several hundred of the donors reported more than 250 Gb of sequence data and 120 million or so unique TCR beta sequences from about 179 million T cells. The study aimed to test whether signatures of past pathogen exposure could be identified by cataloging public T cell receptors. In addition to the first cohort of 666 subjects, a separate validation cohort of over 90 different subjects was used. A later analysis re-analyzed previously published TCR beta repertoires from about 730 donors and added high-resolution HLA genotyping to study TCR occurrence patterns. Roughly 300 gigabases of sequencing data and 70 million to 85 million unique TCR sequences were included in an early release covering several hundred HLA-typed donors. The study profiled the T cell repertoires of hundreds of subjects by immunosequencing and related them to cytomegalovirus serostatus. Every repertoire in the discovery cohort had been generated on one and the same sequencing platform. In an earlier analysis of several hundred of the donors, high-throughput TCR beta sequencing was used to judge whether each TCR beta V gene segment behaved as functional or pseudogenic. High-throughput TCR immunosequencing, statistical association of individual TCRs with disease status, and machine learning were combined to predict cytomegalovirus infection status. Class I and class II HLA loci were covered by the typing at four-digit resolution. Rather than using new phenotypic data, the later analysis identified candidate immune exposures from TCR beta sequences and from how often those sequences occurred across donors. Typing coverage differed by locus: A, B, C, DRB1 and DQB1 were typed in about 620-640 donors, DQA1 in about 510, DPA1 in some 600, and DPB1 in approximately 450. Several DR-DQ haplotypes were treated as single units for association and clustering because of strong linkage in the cohort. A later genetic analysis took genome-wide SNP genotypes for about 55% of the 666 donors and used that subset as a discovery cohort. Across 398 genotyped donors of the cohort, an average of about 240,000 unique TCR beta nucleotide sequences per donor were sequenced, and 15% to 20% of those sequences were non-productive. Donor age, sex, ethnicity and CMV serostatus were collected together with the repertoire data. Of the roughly 420 genotyped donors, 70% to 90% were placed in the genetic ancestry cluster associated with self-reported Caucasian donors. Findings and caveats that apply to the study as a whole: V-gene and J-gene trimming of TCR beta chains was associated with a missense DCLRE1C variant in a later genetic analysis, and the association was replicated in an independent cohort. Assigning TCR associations to individual alleles was difficult when HLA alleles, especially DR and DQ, strongly co-occurred. Most CMV-associated TCR beta chains appeared to be HLA-restricted in a later analysis, and the HLA associations seemed to be driven largely by CMV exposure. This cohort had only TCR beta chains sequenced, and the lack of alpha or paired-chain data limited which features could be detected. While some public TCRs were present in many individuals, most TCR sequences turned up only very rarely across donors. Because HLA typing was missing for some donors at each locus, association tests included only the typed subset. A further reported finding was that TCR beta sequences accurately predicted the HLA-A and HLA-B alleles for most subjects in the first cohort. A cluster of highly shared sequence variants was judged likely to represent a technical artifact of the sequencing pipeline. At a false discovery rate of 0.05, a later analysis linked approximately 18,000 TCR beta sequences to specific HLA alleles. The study listed approximately 150 TCR beta chains as associated with cytomegalovirus. A later analysis found that TCR association rates varied across HLA loci, with DRB1 alleles showing the most associated TCRs and HLA-C alleles the fewest. Correlated functional status among segregating V segments might be attributable to linkage disequilibrium, but an unknown experimental factor could not be ruled out. A later genetic analysis reported fewer N-insertions in productive TCRs among donors in an Asian-associated ancestry cluster than the 666-donor mean. Because the 87-base-pair reads could not distinguish some IMGT-functional V segments, including TRBV6-2 and TRBV6-3, those segments were excluded. According to a later analysis, parvovirus B19, influenza, CMV and Epstein-Barr virus appeared linked to several top co-occurrence clusters. CMV serostatus was the only immune exposure information available for the cohort. A few of the identified cytomegalovirus-associated TCR beta chains were confirmed in vitro to be specific for cytomegalovirus antigens. The classifier was reported to diagnose cytomegalovirus status with high specificity and sensitivity in both the original and validation cohorts. Sequencing depth was assumed to be roughly uniform across donors in the presence/absence analyses, though that assumption may not hold. The authors suggested that the approach could potentially be generalized to other disease states and immunological phenotypes. In an earlier analysis of around 600 of the donors, most TCR beta V segments appeared in productive rearrangements about 90% or about 30% of the time, broadly matching IMGT annotations. Some 15 rarely observed V segments, including chromosome 9 orphons, were excluded from the earlier analysis of about 610 of the donors because counts were too low. A later analysis found that HLA-associated TCR beta chains were more clonally expanded and had lower generation probabilities than equally common non-associated chains.

After removal of 3 bases from V and 7 bases from J, the junction retains 8 bases not matched to a gene. From the germline V gene, CDR1 is MGHRA and CDR2 is YSYEKL. Taken from cysteine to phenylalanine, the CDR3 has 16 residues. Only CDR3 DNA remains: 48 bases, in frame from the first base. The cohort consisted of 650 to 700 healthy bone marrow donors. All cohort members were sampled while nominally healthy, although unrecorded immune exposures were likely present. The donor was CMV seronegative and was included in the group of a few hundred seronegative cohort members. Each donor provided a peripheral blood sample, and peripheral blood mononuclear cells were used for TCR beta sequencing. The Qiagen DNeasy Blood Extraction Kit was used to extract genomic DNA from the blood cell samples. Comments on this clone: Its antigen remains undetermined.

Library generation was performed with the immunoSEQ multiplex PCR assay. For the multiplex PCR, a mixture combining 60 forward primers for TCR Vbeta segments and 13 reverse primers for TCR Jbeta segments was used. Amplification of the CDR3 region of rearranged TCR beta genes was performed with a multiplex PCR assay on genomic DNA. Amplified TCR beta libraries were sequenced as 87-base-pair reads on the Illumina HiSeq System. Turning to the authors' computational methods: A later analysis counted tens of millions of unique TCR beta chains across the 666 repertoires, and around 9.9 million of these chains were shared by at least two donors. A nearest-neighbor algorithm error-corrected the raw reads and collapsed the reads into unique sequences, merging closely related sequences to remove PCR and sequencing errors. V, D and J gene segments were assigned by aligning CDR3 sequences to IMGT reference sequences. For a sequence to be retained, a match of at least six nucleotides was required to both a V gene segment and a J gene segment. Rearrangements were called productive when the CDR3 lacked stop codons and stayed in frame with V and J; all others were non-productive. Following IMGT convention, CDR3 was defined as the stretch from the second conserved V-encoded cysteine up to the conserved J-encoded phenylalanine. Sequences without an unambiguous match to a single V gene segment were excluded from the earlier analysis of 587 of the donors. An earlier analysis of fewer than 750 of the donors called V segments functional above 56.7% productive rearrangements and segregating when the between-donor standard deviation exceeded 5%. A statistical classification framework was built for diagnosing cytomegalovirus status from the catalog of TCR beta chain sequences. V and J gene assignment, in a later analysis, came from comparing TCR nucleotide sequences with IMGT/GENE-DB human TR gene sequences. In a later analysis, CDR3 sequences and most-parsimonious VDJ recombination scenarios were assigned using the TCRdist pipeline. A later analysis defined each TCR beta chain by its CDR3 amino acid sequence plus V-gene family, and excluded reads lacking a unique V-gene family. To address suspected cross-contamination and a sequencing artifact, a later analysis removed 592 highly shared, low-generation-probability nucleotide sequences. In a later analysis, a clonal expansion index for each public chain was calculated from normalized within-repertoire ranks of inferred template counts. In a later analysis, generation probabilities were computed using a VDJ recombination model fitted to out-of-frame rearrangements, and the results were checked against IGoR. In a later analysis, TCR-TCR, TCR-HLA and TCR-CMV co-occurrence was scored with hypergeometric tests, and a repertoire-size bias correction was applied to TCR pairs. A later analysis estimated false discovery rates by permuting HLA or CMV assignments 20 times. In a later analysis, co-occurring TCRs were grouped using DBSCAN, and TCRdist sequence similarity was added for clustering within HLA-allele-positive subsets. Repertoires with fewer than 30,000 or more than 120,000 public chains were left out of co-occurrence clustering, as were roughly five repertoires with anomalous nucleotide sharing. TCRdb holds this immuneACCESS table with in-frame rearrangements only. Some clones are missing; in checked studies, unresolved V genes explain under half, and the rest has no known cause. V and J calls and clone size follow that table, whereas D and trimming were derived from the DNA. The table for this sample records 65,000 to 90,000 clones. 2.5% to 3% of the sample is taken by the ten largest.

Sequenced sample: PBMCs. Rearrangement joined TRBV4-1 to TRBJ2-1; 11 nucleotides in the junction match TRBD2. This receptor was taken from a middle-aged man in good health and CMV-seronegative. The nucleotide sequence reads TGCGCCAGCAGCCACCTAAAGACTAGCGGGGAAAATGAGCAGTTCTTC. It encodes CASSHLKTSGENEQFF.